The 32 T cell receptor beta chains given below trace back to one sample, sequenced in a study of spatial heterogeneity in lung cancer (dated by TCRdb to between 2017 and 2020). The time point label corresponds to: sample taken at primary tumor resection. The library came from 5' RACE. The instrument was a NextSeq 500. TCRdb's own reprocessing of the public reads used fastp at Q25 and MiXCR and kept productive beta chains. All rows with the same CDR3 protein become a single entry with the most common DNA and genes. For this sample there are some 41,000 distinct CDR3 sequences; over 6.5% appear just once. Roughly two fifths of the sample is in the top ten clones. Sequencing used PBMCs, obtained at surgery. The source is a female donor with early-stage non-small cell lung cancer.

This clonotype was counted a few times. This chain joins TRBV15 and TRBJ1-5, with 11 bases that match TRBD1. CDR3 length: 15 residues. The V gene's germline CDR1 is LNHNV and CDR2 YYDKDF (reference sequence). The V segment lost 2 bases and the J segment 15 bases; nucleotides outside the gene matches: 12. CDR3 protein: CATSRQRTGGAVRHF. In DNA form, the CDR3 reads TGTGCCACCAGCAGACAAAGGACAGGGGGCGCGGTCCGGCATTTT.

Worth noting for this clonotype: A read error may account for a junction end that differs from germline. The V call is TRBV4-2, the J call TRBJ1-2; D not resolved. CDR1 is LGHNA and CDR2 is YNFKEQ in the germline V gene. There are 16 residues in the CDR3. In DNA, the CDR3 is TGTGCCAGCAGCCAGCTCAGACTGCAACTTAACAATGGCTACACCTTC. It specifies CASSQLRLQLNNGYTF.

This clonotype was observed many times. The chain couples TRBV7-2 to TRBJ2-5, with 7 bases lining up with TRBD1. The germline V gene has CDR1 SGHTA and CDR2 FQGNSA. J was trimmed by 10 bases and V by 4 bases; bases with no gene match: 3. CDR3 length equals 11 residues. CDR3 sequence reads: CASSSGGNQYF. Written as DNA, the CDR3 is TGTGCCAGCAGCTCAGGGGGAAACCAGTACTTC.

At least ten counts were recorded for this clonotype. For the CDR3, the DNA is TGTGCCAGCAGCTCAATAGCGGGAGACTCCTACGAGCAGTACTTC. It encodes CASSSIAGDSYEQYF. The chain is built from TRBV5-6 and TRBJ2-7; 9 bases are a match to TRBD2. Germline CDR1 is SGHDT and CDR2 is YYEEEE. V shed 3 bases, J shed 0 bases, and the junction held 4 bases outside the gene matches. This CDR3 is built from 15 residues.

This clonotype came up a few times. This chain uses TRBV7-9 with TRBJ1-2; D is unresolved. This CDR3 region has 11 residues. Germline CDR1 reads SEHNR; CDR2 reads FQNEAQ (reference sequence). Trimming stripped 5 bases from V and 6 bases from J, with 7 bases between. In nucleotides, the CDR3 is TGTGCCAGCAGCCAGACCGATGGCTACACCTTC. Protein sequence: CASSQTDGYTF.

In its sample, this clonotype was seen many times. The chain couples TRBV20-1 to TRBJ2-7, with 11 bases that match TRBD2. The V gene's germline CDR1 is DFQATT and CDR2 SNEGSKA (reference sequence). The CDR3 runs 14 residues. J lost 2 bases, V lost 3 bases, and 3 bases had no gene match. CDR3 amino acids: CSASLTSGAYEQYF. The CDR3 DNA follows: TGCAGTGCTAGCTTGACTAGCGGGGCCTACGAGCAGTACTTC.

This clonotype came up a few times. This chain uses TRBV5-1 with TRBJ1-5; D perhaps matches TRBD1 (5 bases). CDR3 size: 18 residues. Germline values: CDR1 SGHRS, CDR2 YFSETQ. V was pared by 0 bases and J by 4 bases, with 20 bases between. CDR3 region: CASSLDRPGKQENQPQHF. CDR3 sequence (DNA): TGCGCCAGCAGCTTGGACCGCCCCGGGAAACAGGAAAATCAGCCCCAGCATTTT.

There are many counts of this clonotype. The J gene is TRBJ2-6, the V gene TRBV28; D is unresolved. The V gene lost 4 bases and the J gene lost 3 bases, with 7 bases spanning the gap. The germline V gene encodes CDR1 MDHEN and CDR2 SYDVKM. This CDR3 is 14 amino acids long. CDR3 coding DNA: TGTGCCAGCAGTTCCCAAGGTGGGGCCAACGTCCTGACTTTC. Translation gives CASSSQGGANVLTF.

CDR3 DNA: TGTGCCAGCAGTGAAAGGGTCGGCCCCCAGGTAACCCAGCATTTT. Translating it yields CASSERVGPQVTQHF. The chain couples TRBV2 to TRBJ1-5; D is ambiguous. Germline CDR1 and CDR2: SNHLY and FYNNEI. V dropped 2 bases and J dropped 11 bases, with 19 bases sitting between them. The CDR3 has 15 amino acids.

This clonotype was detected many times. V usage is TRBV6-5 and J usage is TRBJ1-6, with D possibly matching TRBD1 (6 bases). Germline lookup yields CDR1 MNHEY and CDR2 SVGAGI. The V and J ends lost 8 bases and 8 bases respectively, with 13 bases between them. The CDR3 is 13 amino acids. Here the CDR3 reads CASSHRVDSPLHF. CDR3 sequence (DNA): TGTGCCAGCTCACACAGGGTAGATTCACCCCTCCACTTT.

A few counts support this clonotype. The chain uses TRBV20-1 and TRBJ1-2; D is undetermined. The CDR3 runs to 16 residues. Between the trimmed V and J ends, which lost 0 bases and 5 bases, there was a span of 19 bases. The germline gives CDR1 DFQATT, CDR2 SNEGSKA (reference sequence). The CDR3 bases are TGCAGTGCTAGAGATACACCATCGGACCCGTTTTATGGCTACACCTTC. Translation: CSARDTPSDPFYGYTF.

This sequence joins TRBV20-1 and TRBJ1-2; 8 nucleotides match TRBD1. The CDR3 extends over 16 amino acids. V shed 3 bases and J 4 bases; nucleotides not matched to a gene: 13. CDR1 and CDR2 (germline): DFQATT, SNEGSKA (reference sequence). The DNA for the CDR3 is TGCAGTGCTAGCACGGGAAACAGGGGGGTCGCCTATGGCTACACCTTC. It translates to CSASTGNRGVAYGYTF.

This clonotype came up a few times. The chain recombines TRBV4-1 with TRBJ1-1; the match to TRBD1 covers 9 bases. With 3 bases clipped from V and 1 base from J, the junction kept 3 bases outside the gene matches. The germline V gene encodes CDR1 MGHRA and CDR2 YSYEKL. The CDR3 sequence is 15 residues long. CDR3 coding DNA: TGCGCCAGCAGCCAGATGGGACAGGGGAACACTGAAGCTTTCTTT. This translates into CASSQMGQGNTEAFF.

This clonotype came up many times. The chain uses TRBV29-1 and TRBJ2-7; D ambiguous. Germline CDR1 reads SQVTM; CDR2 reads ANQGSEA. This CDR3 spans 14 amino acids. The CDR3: CSYTPSASSYEQYF. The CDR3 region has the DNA TGCAGTTACACCCCAAGTGCGAGCTCCTACGAGCAGTACTTC.

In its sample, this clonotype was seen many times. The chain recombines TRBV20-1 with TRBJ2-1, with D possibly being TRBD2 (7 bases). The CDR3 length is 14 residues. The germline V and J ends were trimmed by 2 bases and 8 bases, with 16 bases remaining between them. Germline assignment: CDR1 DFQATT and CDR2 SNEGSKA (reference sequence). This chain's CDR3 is CSARPGGRRYEQFF. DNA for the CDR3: TGCAGTGCTAGACCGGGGGGCCGGCGCTATGAGCAGTTCTTC.

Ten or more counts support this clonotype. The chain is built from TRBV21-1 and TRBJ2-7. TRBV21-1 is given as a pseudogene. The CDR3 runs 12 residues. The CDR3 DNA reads TGTGCCAGCGGCAGGGGTCTCTACGAGCAGTACTTC. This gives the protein CASGRGLYEQYF.

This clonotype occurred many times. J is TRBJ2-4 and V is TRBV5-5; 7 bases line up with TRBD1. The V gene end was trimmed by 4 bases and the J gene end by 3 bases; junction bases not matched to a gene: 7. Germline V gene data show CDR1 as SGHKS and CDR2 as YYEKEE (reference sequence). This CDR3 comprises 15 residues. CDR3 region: CASSVYRDSKNIQYF. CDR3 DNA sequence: TGTGCCAGCAGCGTCTACCGGGACAGCAAAAACATTCAGTACTTC.

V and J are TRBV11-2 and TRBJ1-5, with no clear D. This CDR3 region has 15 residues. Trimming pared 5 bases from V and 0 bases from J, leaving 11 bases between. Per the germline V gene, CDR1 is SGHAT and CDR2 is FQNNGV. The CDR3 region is CASSPERHSNQPQHF. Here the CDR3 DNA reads TGTGCCAGCAGCCCGGAGAGACATAGCAATCAGCCCCAGCATTTT.

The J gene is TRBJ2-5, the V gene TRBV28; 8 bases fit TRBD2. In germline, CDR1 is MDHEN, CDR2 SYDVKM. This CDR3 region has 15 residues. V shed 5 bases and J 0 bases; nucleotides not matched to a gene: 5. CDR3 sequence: CASSERGTYQETQYF. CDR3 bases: TGTGCCAGCAGTGAGCGGGGGACGTACCAAGAGACCCAGTACTTC.

CDR3 amino acids: CASRQYTDTQYF. Written as DNA, the CDR3 is TGTGCCAGCAGGCAGTACACAGATACGCAGTATTTT. The genes are TRBV2 and TRBJ2-3; D unresolved. Trimming pared 6 bases from V and 2 bases from J, leaving 6 bases between. This CDR3 contains 12 residues. From germline, CDR1 is SNHLY and CDR2 FYNNEI.

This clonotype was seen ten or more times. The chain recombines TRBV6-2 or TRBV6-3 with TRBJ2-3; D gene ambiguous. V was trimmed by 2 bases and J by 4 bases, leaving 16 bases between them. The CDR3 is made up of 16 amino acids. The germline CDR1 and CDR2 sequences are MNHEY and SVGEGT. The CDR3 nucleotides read TGTGCCAGCAGTTACGTTGACTCCCCAACCTCAGATACGCAGTATTTT. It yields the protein CASSYVDSPTSDTQYF.

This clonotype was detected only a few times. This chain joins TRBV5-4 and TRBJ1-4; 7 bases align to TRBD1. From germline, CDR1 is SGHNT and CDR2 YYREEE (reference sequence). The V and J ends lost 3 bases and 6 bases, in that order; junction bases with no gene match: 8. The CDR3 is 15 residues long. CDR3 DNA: TGTGCCAGCAGCTCGGGGAGACAGGGTCATGAAAAACTGTTTTTT. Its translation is CASSSGRQGHEKLFF. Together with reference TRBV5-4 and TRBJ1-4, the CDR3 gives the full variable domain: ETGVTQSPTHLIKTRGQQVTLRCSSQSGHNTVSWYQQALGQGPQFIFQYYREEENGRGNFPPRFSGLQFPNYSSELNVNALELDDSALYLCASSSGRQGHEKLFFGSGTQLSVL.

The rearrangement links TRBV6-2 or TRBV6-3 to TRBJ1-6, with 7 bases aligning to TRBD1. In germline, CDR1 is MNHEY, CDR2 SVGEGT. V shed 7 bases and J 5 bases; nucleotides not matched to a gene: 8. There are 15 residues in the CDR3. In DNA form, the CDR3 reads TGTGCCAGCACCCTCCGGGACAGTGATAATTCACCCCTCCACTTT. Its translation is CASTLRDSDNSPLHF.

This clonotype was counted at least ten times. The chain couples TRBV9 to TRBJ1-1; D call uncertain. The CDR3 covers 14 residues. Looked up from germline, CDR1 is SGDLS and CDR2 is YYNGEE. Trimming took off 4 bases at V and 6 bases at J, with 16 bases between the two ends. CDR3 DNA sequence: TGTGCCAGCAGCAAAAGAAGCATAACGTCTGAAGCTTTCTTT. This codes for CASSKRSITSEAFF. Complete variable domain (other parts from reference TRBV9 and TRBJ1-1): DSGVTQTPKHLITATGQRVTLRCSPRSGDLSVYWYQQSLDQGLQFLIQYYNGEERAKGNILERFSAQQFPDLHSELNLSSLELGDSALYFCASSKRSITSEAFFGQGTRLTVV.

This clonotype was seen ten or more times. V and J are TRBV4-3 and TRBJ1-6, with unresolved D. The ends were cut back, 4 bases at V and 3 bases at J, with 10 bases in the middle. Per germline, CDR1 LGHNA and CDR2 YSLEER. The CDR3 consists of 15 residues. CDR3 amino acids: CASSPSWHYNSPLHF. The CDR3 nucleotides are TGCGCCAGCAGCCCGTCCTGGCACTATAATTCACCCCTCCACTTT.

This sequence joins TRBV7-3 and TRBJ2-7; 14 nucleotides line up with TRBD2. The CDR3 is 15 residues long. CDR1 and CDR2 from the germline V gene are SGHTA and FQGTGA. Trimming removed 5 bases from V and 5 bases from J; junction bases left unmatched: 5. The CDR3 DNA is TGTGCCAGCAGCCCGCGGACTAGCGGGGGGAACGAGCAGTACTTC. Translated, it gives CASSPRTSGGNEQYF.

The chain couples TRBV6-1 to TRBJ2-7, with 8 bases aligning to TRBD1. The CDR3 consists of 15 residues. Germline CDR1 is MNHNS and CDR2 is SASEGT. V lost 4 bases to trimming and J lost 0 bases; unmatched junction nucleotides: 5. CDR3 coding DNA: TGTGCCAGCAGTGGGGACAGGCGATACTCCTACGAGCAGTACTTC. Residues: CASSGDRRYSYEQYF.

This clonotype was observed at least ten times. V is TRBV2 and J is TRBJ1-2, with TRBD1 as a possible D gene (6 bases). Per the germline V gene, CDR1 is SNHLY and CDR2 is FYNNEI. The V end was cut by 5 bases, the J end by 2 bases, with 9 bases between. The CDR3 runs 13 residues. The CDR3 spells CASSSQGNYGYTF. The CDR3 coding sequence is TGTGCCAGCAGTTCACAGGGCAACTATGGCTACACCTTC.

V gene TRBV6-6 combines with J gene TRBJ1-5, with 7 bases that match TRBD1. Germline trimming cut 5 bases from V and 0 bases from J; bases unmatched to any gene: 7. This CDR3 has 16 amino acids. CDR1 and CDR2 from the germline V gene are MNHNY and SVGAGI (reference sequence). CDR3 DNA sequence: TGTGCCAGCAGTCCCACAGGGGAACATAGCAATCAGCCCCAGCATTTT. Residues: CASSPTGEHSNQPQHF.

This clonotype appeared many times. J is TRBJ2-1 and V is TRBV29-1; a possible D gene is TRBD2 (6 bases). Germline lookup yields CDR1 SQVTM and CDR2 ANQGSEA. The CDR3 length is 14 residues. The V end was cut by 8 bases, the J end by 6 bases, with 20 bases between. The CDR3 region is CSSTLTAGLNEQFF. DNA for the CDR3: TGCAGCTCCACGCTGACCGCGGGGCTCAATGAGCAGTTCTTC.

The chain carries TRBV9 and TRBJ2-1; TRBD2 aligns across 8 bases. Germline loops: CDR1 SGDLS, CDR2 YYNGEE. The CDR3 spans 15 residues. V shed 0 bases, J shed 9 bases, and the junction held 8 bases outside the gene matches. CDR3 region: CASSVVGGGFLEQFF. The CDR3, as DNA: TGTGCCAGCAGCGTAGTTGGCGGGGGGTTTCTTGAGCAGTTCTTC.

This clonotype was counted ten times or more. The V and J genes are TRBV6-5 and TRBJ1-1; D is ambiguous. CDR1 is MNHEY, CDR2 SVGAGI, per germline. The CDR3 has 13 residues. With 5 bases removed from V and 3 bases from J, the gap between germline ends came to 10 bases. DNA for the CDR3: TGTGCCAGCAGTCCACAGAGATACACTGAAGCTTTCTTT. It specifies CASSPQRYTEAFF.